Sequencing of this TCR beta chain was carried out in a study of blood T cell repertoires in COVID-19. The overall study: The origin of the acute and convalescent COVID-19 samples was the United States, Italy and Spain. T cells, B-cell-depleted T cells, or PBMCs supplied cDNA or gDNA.

In the original processing: Estimation of nucleated cell counts was performed using reference gene primer amplification. This table comes from immunoSEQ multiplex PCR, and its TCRdb copy is limited to in-frame clones, with some not included. That table gives V, J and clone size, and the DNA gave D and trimming. The table shows about 230,000 clones, with 75% to 85% occurring only once. CDR3 size: 14 residues. Germline CDR1 is SQVTM and CDR2 is ANQGSEA. After removal of 7 bases from V and 5 bases from J, the junction contained 9 bases not matched to a gene. The TCR comes from a woman aged 40 to 55 who had recovered from COVID-19. The sample was peripheral blood. This chain links TRBV29-1 with TRBJ1-5; TRBD1 aligns across 9 bases. The CDR3 protein is CSARTGDFDQPQHF. CDR3 DNA sequence: TGCAGCGCGAGGACAGGGGACTTCGATCAGCCCCAGCATTTT.